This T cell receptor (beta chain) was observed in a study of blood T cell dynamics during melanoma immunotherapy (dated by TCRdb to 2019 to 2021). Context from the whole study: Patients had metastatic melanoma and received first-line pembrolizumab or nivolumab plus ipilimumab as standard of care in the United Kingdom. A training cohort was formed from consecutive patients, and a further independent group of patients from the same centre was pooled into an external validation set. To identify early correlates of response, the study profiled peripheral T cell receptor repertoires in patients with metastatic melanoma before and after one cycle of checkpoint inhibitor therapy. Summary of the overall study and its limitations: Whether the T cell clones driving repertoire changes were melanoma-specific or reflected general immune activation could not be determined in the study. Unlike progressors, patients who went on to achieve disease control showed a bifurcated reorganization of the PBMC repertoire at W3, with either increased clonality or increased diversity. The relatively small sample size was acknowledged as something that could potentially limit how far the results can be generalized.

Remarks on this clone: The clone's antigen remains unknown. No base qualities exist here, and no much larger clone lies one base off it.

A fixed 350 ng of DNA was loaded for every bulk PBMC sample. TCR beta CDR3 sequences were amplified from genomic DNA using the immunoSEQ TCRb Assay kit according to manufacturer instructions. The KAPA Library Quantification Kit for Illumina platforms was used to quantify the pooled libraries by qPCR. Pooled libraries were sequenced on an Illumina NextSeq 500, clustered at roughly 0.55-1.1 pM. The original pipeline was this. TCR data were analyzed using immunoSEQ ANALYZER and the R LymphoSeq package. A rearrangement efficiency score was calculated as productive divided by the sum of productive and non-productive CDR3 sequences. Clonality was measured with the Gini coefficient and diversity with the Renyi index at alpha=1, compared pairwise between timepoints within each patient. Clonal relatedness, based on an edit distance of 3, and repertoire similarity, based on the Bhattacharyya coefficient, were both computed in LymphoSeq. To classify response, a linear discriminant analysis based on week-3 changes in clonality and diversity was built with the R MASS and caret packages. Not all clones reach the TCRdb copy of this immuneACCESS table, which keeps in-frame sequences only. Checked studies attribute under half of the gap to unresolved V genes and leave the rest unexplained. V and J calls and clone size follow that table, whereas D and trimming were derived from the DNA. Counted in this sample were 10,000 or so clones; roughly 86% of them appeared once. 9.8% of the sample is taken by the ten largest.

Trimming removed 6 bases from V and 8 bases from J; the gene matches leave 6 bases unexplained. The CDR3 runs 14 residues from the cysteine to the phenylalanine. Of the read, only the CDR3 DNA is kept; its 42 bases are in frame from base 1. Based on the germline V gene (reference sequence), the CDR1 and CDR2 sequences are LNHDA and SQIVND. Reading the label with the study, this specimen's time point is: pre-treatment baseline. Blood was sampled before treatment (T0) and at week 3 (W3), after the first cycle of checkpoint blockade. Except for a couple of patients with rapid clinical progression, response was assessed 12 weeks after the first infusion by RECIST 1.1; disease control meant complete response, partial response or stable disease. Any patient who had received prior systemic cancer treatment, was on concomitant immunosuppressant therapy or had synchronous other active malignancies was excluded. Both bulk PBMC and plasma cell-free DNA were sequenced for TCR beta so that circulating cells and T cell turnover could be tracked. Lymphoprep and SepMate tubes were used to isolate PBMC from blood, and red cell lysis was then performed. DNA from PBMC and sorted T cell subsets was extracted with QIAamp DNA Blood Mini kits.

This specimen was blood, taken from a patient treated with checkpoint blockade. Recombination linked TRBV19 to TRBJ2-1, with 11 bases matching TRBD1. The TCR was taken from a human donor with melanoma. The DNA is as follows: TGTGCCAGTAGAAGGACAGGGGGCATCGATGAGCAGTTCTTC. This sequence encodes CASRRTGGIDEQFF.